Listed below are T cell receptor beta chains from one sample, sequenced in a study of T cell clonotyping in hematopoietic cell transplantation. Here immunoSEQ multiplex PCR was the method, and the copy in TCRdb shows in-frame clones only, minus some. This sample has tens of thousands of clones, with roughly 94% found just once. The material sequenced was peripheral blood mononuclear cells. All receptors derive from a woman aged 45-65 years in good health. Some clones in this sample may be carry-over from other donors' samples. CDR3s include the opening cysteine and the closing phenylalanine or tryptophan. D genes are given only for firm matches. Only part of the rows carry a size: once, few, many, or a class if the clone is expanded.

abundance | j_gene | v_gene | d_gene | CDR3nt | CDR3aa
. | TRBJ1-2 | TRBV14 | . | TGTGCCAGCAGCCAAGATCTCGGACACCCGACGGACGGCTACACCTTC | CASSQDLGHPTDGYTF
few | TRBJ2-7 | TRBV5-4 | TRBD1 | TGTGCCAGCAGCTCTCAGGGACAGGGGGTTTACGAGCAGTACTTC | CASSSQGQGVYEQYF
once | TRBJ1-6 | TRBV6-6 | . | TGTGCCAGCAGTTCCCCAGTTTCACCCCTCCACTTT | CASSSPVSPLHF
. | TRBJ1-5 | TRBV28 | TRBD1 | TGTGCCAGCAGTTTTCCCGGGACAGGGAATCAGCCCCAGCATTTT | CASSFPGTGNQPQHF
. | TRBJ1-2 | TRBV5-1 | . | TGCGCCAGCAGCCCGGGCGGGCAGGGTGGTGGCTACACCTTC | CASSPGGQGGGYTF
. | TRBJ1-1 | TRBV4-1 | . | TGCGCCAGCAGCCAGTTCACAGGAGAAAACACTGAAGCTTTCTTT | CASSQFTGENTEAFF
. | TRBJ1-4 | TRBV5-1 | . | TGCGCCAGCAGCCTCCTCGGGGGTAGTGAAAAACTGTTTTTT | CASSLLGGSEKLFF
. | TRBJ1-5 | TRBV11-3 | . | TGTGCCAGCAGCTTAGGGCCTCAGCAGCCCCAGCATTTT | CASSLGPQQPQHF
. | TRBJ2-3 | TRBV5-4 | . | TGTGCCAGCAGCTTGCCCCTAGACACAGATACGCAGTATTTT | CASSLPLDTDTQYF
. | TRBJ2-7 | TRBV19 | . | TGTGCCAGTAGTATGGAGGCCAGACAGGCCTACGAGCAGTACTTC | CASSMEARQAYEQYF
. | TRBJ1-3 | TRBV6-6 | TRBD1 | TGTGCCAGCAGTTACCCAACAGGGGGCCCTGGAAACACCATATATTTT | CASSYPTGGPGNTIYF
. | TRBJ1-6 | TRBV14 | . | TGTGCCAGCAGCCAAGATTTAAATATTAATTCAGGCCTCCACTTT | CASSQDLNINSGLHF
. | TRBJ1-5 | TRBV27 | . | TGTGCCAGCAGTTTGACAGCCGTTAAGCGTCAGCCCCAGCATTTT | CASSLTAVKRQPQHF
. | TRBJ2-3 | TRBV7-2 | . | TGTGCCAGCAGCTTTTTGGAAGATACGCAGTATTTT | CASSFLEDTQYF
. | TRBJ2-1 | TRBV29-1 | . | TGCAGCTCCCGGGGCTTTGCTAACAATGAGCAGTTCTTC | CSSRGFANNEQFF
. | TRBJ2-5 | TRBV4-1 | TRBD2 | TGCGCCAGCAGTAGCGGGTCCCAAGAGACCCAGTACTTC | CASSSGSQETQYF
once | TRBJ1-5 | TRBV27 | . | TGTGCCAGCAGTTTATCGGGGGGAGTCAATCAGCCCCAGCATTTT | CASSLSGGVNQPQHF
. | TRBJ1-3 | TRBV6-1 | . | TGTGCCACCTCCCCTGGGGGATCTGGAAACACCATATATTTT | CATSPGGSGNTIYF
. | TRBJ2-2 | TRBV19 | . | TGTGCCAGTAGTGTAGCAGTGGGGACCGGGGAGCTGTTTTTT | CASSVAVGTGELFF
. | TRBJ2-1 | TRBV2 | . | TGTGCCAGCAGTGACCAGGGCCTTTTGGACAATGAGCAGTTCTTC | CASSDQGLLDNEQFF
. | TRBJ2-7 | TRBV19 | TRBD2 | TGTGCCAGTGGAGGGACTAGCGGGGGAGACGAGCAGTACTTC | CASGGTSGGDEQYF
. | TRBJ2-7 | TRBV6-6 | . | TGTGCCAGCAGAGACCCTACGGGGAGCTCCTACGAGCAGTACTTC | CASRDPTGSSYEQYF
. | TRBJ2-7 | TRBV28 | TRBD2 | TGTGCCAGCAGTTTCGATCAAAGCGGGGGGGCTAAAGAGCAGTACTTC | CASSFDQSGGAKEQYF
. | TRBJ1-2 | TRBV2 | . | TGTGCCAGCAGTCCCGGCAGGGGAAGCTATGGCTACACCTTC | CASSPGRGSYGYTF
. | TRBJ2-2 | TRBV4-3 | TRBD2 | TGCGCCAGCAGCCAAGGGGCGGGGGGGCCACACGGGGAGCTGTTTTTT | CASSQGAGGPHGELFF
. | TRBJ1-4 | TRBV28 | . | TGTGCCAGCAGTTTACCCCAACAGGGAGTTCTAAAAAAACTGTTTTTT | CASSLPQQGVLKKLFF
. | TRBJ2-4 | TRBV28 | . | TGTGCCAGCAGCCCTCCCGGAGACATTCAGTACTTC | CASSPPGDIQYF
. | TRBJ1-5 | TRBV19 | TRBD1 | TGTGCCAGTAGAACCGGGACAGGGCTACGGCAGCCCCAGCATTTT | CASRTGTGLRQPQHF
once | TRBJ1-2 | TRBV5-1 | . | TGCGCCAGCAGCCAGGTGACACAGGGAAATGGCTACACCTTC | CASSQVTQGNGYTF
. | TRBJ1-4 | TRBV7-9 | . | TGTGCCAGCACCTACGGGGGTAGGGATGAAAAACTGTTTTTT | CASTYGGRDEKLFF
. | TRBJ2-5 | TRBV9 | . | TGTGCCAGCAGCGTAGCCCCTACCTACGGGGACATCGAAAAAGAGACCCAGTACTTC | CASSVAPTYGDIEKETQYF
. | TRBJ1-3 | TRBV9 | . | TGTGCCAGCAGCGTAGCTAGCCAGGGAGACACCATATATTTT | CASSVASQGDTIYF
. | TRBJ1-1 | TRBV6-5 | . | TGTGCCAGCACGAAGGGTTTACAGGGAAAAGCTTTCTTT | CASTKGLQGKAFF
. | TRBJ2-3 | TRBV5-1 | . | TGCGCCAGCAGCCTCCGACTAGGGTCCCGGGGGGATACGCAGTATTTT | CASSLRLGSRGDTQYF
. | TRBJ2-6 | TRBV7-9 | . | TGTGCCAGCAGCCTCGGGGCAGATGGGGCCAACGTCCTGACTTTC | CASSLGADGANVLTF
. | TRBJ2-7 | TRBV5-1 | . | TGCGCCAGCAGCTTGGGGGGAGCAAGCTACGAGCAGTACTTC | CASSLGGASYEQYF
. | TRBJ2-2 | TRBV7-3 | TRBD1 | TGTGCCAGCAGCTTAACAGGGACAGGGACCGGGGAGCTGTTTTTT | CASSLTGTGTGELFF
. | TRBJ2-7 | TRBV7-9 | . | TGTGCCAGCAGCTTCGGGGTTCCCTACGAGCAGTACTTC | CASSFGVPYEQYF
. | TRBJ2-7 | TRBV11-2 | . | TGTGCCAGCAGCTTAGAGCAGGGCGGATCCTACGAGCAGTACTTC | CASSLEQGGSYEQYF
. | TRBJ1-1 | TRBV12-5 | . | TGTGCTAGTGGTTTGGCAGGGACTCTAGGGGCTTTCTTT | CASGLAGTLGAFF
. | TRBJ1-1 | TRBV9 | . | TGTGCCAGCAGCGTAGGGGGGCAGGAGGACACTGAAGCTTTCTTT | CASSVGGQEDTEAFF
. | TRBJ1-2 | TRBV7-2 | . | TGTGCCAGCAGCCCCGCGTTTCCCTATGGCTACACCTTC | CASSPAFPYGYTF
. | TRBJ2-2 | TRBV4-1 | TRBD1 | TGCGCCAGCAGCAAAAGGGACAGGAACACCGGGGAGCTGTTTTTT | CASSKRDRNTGELFF
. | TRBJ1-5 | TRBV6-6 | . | TGTGCCAGCAAGGGTGGGGCCCCCGGGAGTAATCAGCCCCAGCATTTT | CASKGGAPGSNQPQHF